This T cell receptor beta chain derives from a study of T cells after yellow fever vaccination. Whole-study findings and limits: Once the booster was given, most primary-vaccination clones reappeared, at 95% to 98% for CD4 and over 75% for CD8.

This clonotype was seen repeatedly, ten times or more. Antigen specificity is unknown. TCRdb processed the 5' RACE reads anew with MiXCR; each CDR3 protein has one entry. Among a few hundred thousand distinct CDR3 sequences listed, around 9.3% were seen once. The CDR3 sequence is 12 residues long. The V gene's germline CDR1 is SQVTM and CDR2 ANQGSEA. V was pared by 6 bases and J by 5 bases, with 13 bases between. The rearrangement uses TRBV29-1 and TRBJ2-5; maybe TRBD2 (6 bases). The TCR was taken from a man between 18 and 29 years old who received the YFV17D yellow fever vaccine. The starting material was CD4+ T cells sorted from PBMCs, obtained 5 days after the yellow fever booster vaccination. The CDR3 DNA is TGCAGCGTCGCGGGGACCGGGGAGACCCAGTACTTC. Amino acid sequence: CSVAGTGETQYF.